These 3 T cell receptor beta chains originate from one sample sequenced in a study of blood T cell repertoires in COVID-19. Using immunoSEQ multiplex PCR, the repertoire was profiled, and TCRdb retains in-frame clones only, with some absent. The sample lists 350,000 to 450,000 clones, about 89% seen once, with 2.3% in the top ten. Specimen: peripheral blood. The receptors were gathered from a woman aged 55-69 years with COVID-19, enrolled during active disease.

The chain carries TRBV6-1 and TRBJ1-6; 10 positions agree with TRBD1. The germline V gene encodes CDR1 MNHNS and CDR2 SASEGT. Trimming took 6 bases from V and 3 from J; bases not matched to a gene: 2. There are 15 residues in the CDR3. In nucleotides, the CDR3 is TGTGCCAGCAGCCGGACAGGGGGCTATAATTCACCCCTCCACTTT. Residues: CASSRTGGYNSPLHF.

The rearrangement links TRBV20-1 to TRBJ1-2; TRBD1 might be the D (5 bases). The CDR3 covers 11 residues. V was shortened by 6 bases and J by 2 bases, with 7 bases between the two germline ends. Germline V gene lookup returns CDR1 DFQATT and CDR2 SNEGSKA (reference sequence). The CDR3 DNA reads as TGCAGTGCGGGGGGAAACTATGGCTACACCTTC. Protein: CSAGGNYGYTF.

The chain employs TRBV3-1 (or the pseudogene TRBV3-2) and TRBJ1-6; D remains ambiguous. In germline, CDR1 is LGHDT, CDR2 YNNKEL (reference sequence). This CDR3 has 15 amino acids. The V and J ends lost 1 base and 4 bases respectively, with 8 bases between them. The CDR3 spells CASSQGRSYNSPLHF. DNA of the CDR3: TGTGCCAGCAGCCAAGGACGGAGTTATAATTCACCCCTCCACTTT.